This T cell receptor beta chain appears in the sequencing data of a study of a mutant IDH1 vaccine in newly diagnosed glioma. About the study: Treated patients comprised roughly 60% males and around 40% females, mean age about 43 years.

As for time point: week 47, end of study. Topical imiquimod accompanied each vaccine dose, which consisted of 300 ug of mutant IDH1 20-mer peptide. In germline, CDR1 is LNHDA, CDR2 SQIVND (reference sequence). The CDR3 runs 20 residues. V dropped 2 bases and J dropped 0 bases, with 23 bases sitting between them. In the case of this clone: Its antigen is not known.

Repertoires were generated with immunoSEQ multiplex PCR, while TCRdb's copy carries only in-frame clones and drops some. The table records about 10,000 clones, 81% of them present only once. The clonotype was recovered from a man in his thirties or forties with glioma. The sample in question was PBMCs, obtained from a glioma patient whose treatment included an IDH1 peptide vaccine. V usage is TRBV19 and J usage is TRBJ2-1; perhaps D is TRBD1 or TRBD2 (6 bases each). The CDR3 DNA follows: TGTGCCAGTAGTATACGGGGGTCGGGGGCCGCCCTCTCCTCCTACAATGAGCAGTTCTTC. Translating it yields CASSIRGSGAALSSYNEQFF.